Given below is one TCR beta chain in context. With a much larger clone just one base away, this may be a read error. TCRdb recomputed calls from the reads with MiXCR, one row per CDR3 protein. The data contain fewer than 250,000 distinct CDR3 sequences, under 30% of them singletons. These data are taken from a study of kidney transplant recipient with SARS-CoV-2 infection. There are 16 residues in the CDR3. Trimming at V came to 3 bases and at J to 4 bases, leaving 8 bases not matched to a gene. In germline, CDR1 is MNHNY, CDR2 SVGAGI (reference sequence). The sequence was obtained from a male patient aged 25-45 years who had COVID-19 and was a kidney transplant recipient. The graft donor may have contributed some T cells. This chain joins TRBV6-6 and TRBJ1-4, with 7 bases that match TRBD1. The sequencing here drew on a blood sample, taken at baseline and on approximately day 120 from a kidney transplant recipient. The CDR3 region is CASSYTGTALNEKLFF. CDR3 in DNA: TGTGCCAGCAGTTATACGGGGACAGCTCTTAATGAAAAACTGTTTTTT.